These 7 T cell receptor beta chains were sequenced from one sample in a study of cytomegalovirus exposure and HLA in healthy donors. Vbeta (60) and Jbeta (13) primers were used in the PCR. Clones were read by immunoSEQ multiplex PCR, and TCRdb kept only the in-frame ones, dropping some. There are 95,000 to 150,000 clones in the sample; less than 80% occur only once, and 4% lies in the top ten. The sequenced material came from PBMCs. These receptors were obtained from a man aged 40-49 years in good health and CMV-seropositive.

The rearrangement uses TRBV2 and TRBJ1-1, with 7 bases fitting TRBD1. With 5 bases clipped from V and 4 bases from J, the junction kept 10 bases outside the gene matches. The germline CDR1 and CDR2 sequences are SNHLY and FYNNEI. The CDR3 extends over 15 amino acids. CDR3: CASSPRTGWGTEAFF. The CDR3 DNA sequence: TGTGCCAGCAGTCCTAGGACAGGTTGGGGCACTGAAGCTTTCTTT.

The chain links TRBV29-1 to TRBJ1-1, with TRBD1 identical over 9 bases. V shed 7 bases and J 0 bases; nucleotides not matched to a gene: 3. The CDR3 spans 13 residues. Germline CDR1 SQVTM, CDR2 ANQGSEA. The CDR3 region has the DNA TGCAGCGGCAACAGGGGGCTGAACACTGAAGCTTTCTTT. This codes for CSGNRGLNTEAFF.

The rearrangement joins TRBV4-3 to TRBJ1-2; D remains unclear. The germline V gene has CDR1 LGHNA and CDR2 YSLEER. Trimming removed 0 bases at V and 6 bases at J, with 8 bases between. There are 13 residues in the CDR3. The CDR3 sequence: CASSQDRRDGYTF. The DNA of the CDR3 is TGCGCCAGCAGCCAAGATAGGAGGGATGGCTACACCTTC.

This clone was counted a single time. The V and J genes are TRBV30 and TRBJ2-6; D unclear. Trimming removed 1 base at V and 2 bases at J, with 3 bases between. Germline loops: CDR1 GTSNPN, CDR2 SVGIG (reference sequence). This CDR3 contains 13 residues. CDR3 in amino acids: CAWSATGANVLTF. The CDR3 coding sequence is TGTGCCTGGAGTGCTACTGGGGCCAACGTCCTGACTTTC. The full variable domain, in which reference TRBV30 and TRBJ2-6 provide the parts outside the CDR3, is SQTIHQWPATLVQPVGSPLSLECTVEGTSNPNLYWYRQAAGRGLQLLFYSVGIGQISSEVPQNLSASRPQDRQFILSSKKLLLSDSGFYLCAWSATGANVLTFGAGSRLTVL.

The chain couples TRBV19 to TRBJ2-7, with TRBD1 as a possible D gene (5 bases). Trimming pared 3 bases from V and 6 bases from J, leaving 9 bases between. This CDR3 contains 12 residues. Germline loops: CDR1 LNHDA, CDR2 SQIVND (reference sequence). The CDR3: CASSMTRAEQYF. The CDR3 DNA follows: TGTGCCAGTAGTATGACCAGGGCCGAGCAGTACTTC.

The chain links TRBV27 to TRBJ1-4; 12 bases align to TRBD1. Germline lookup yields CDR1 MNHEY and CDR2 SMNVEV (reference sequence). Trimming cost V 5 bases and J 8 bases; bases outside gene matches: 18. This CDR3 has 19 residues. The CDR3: CASSPTGTGGLGALEKLFF. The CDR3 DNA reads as TGTGCCAGCAGTCCAACCGGGACAGGGGGCCTTGGTGCGCTAGAAAAACTGTTTTTT.

The CDR3 nucleotides read TGTGCCACCAGGGAGGTTGATTTGACACAGTACTTC. Amino acid sequence: CATREVDLTQYF. The chain carries TRBV15 and TRBJ2-7, with D possibly TRBD2 on 5 matching bases. The CDR3 runs 12 residues. V gave up 6 bases and J gave up 10 bases, with 16 bases separating them. Germline values: CDR1 LNHNV, CDR2 YYDKDF (reference sequence).